A selection of T cell receptor beta chains follows, all from one sample in a study of blood T cell repertoires in COVID-19. Data came from immunoSEQ multiplex PCR; TCRdb stores just in-frame clones and leaves some out. The sample carries over 85,000 clones, around 83% recorded once. Sample: peripheral blood. These receptors originate from a woman in her seventies with acute or convalescent COVID-19. The CDR3 runs from the conserved cysteine through the conserved F or W. The listing skips clone size in some rows; elsewhere it reads once, few, many or a size class.

TRBV18 NA CASSPPVGPGGYGYTF
TRBV18 NA CASSPGQDYYGYTF
TRBV19 NA CASSIRTPRGTEAFF
TRBV2 NA CASLEGRFYNEQFF
TRBV2 NA CASSDPGQGYGSPLHF
TRBV7-3 NA CASSFSGGSTDTQYF
TRBV30 NA CAGTGTAFF
TRBV18 NA CASSPPGQSNSPLHF
TRBV5-6 NA CASSLTDGTGHQPQHF
TRBV2 NA CASRGGQPFGQYF
TRBV18 NA CASSLGQGDYGYTF
TRBV6-5 NA CASSYNPSNEAFF
TRBV4-2 NA CASSQESGNGYGYTF
TRBV5-1 NA CASSAAHDSGNTIYF
TRBV7-2 NA CASSKKGSGELSGNTIYF
TRBV7-8 NA CASSLGVGGRILYEQYF
TRBV3-1/TRBV3-2 NA CASSQRGLSGGTEAFF
TRBV27 few CASKRWTDTAYGYTF
TRBV29-1 NA CSDDGQEGTEAFF
TRBV10-3 NA CAISEDTGRGRLFF
TRBV2 NA CASELQETQYF
TRBV9 NA CASSVDGYNEQFF
TRBV6-5 NA CASSYSGTGNEQYF
TRBV10-3 NA CAISEPWSNIQYF
TRBV6-5 NA CASSNHGTGELFF
TRBV2 NA CASSSPGGAYTGELFF
TRBV30 NA CAWSEQGDQPQHF
TRBV6-1 NA CASSEETVVPDMNTEAFF